Below are 32 T cell receptor beta chains sequenced from a single sample in a study of radiotherapy plus CTLA-4 blockade in lung cancer. The table came from immunoSEQ multiplex PCR; TCRdb's copy has only in-frame clones and leaves some out. The table includes 53,000 or so clones, around 77% detected once. Material: peripheral blood, obtained from a patient treated with radiotherapy plus ipilimumab. The receptors were sampled from a human donor with non-small cell lung cancer who had stable disease on radiotherapy plus ipilimumab.

This chain joins TRBV6-1 and TRBJ1-1; D not resolved. CDR3 length: 12 residues. Per germline, CDR1 MNHNS and CDR2 SASEGT. Deletions cut 7 bases from V and 11 bases from J, with 17 bases between. This chain's CDR3 is CASIGDTSSAFF. CDR3 bases: TGTGCCAGCATCGGCGACACGAGCTCCGCTTTCTTT.

The V gene is TRBV5-5, the J gene TRBJ2-7; no clear D. V shed 4 bases and J shed 3 bases, with 17 bases lying between them. The CDR3 extends over 15 amino acids. Per the germline V gene, CDR1 is SGHKS and CDR2 is YYEKEE (reference sequence). CDR3 nucleotide sequence: TGTGCCAGCAGCCTCGACGGATTGCCGAGCTACGAGCAGTACTTC. This encodes CASSLDGLPSYEQYF.

V is TRBV25-1 and J is TRBJ1-1; D call uncertain. Germline lookup yields CDR1 MGHDK and CDR2 SYGVNS. Trimming left V 4 bases short and J 4 bases short, with 7 bases between. There are 12 residues in the CDR3. The CDR3 loop reads CASSGLATEAFF. CDR3 DNA: TGTGCCAGCAGTGGCTTGGCCACTGAAGCTTTCTTT.

With respect to this clone: Other nucleotide sequences from this sample produce the same CDR3. CDR3 in DNA: TGTGCCAGCTCACGGGCAGGGGGCACTAATGAAAAACTGTTTTTT. Amino acid sequence: CASSRAGGTNEKLFF. The chain combines TRBV18 with TRBJ1-4; 8 nucleotides agree with TRBD1. There are 15 residues in the CDR3. The J segment lost 2 bases and the V segment lost 4 bases, leaving 3 bases of the junction unmatched. Germline values: CDR1 KGHSH, CDR2 LQKENI.

CDR3 DNA: TGCGCCAGCAGCTTGGCTCACAGAACTTATGGCTACACCTTC. Protein product: CASSLAHRTYGYTF. This chain uses TRBV5-1 with TRBJ1-2, with D unresolved. Germline-derived CDR1 and CDR2 are SGHRS and YFSETQ. Trimming cost V 0 bases and J 5 bases, with 11 bases left between them. The CDR3 has 14 residues.

The sample holds one count of this clone. The chain uses TRBV27 and TRBJ2-5, with 7 bases identical to TRBD1. This CDR3 spans 15 amino acids. Germline V gene data show CDR1 as MNHEY and CDR2 as SMNVEV (reference sequence). The ends lost 7 bases at V and 4 bases at J; junction bases unmatched: 12. The CDR3: CASTKGAGLLETQYF. CDR3 in DNA: TGTGCCAGCACGAAGGGGGCGGGTCTACTAGAGACCCAGTACTTC.

The chain has TRBV2 and TRBJ1-1, with no clear D. This CDR3 is 15 amino acids long. The germline V gene has CDR1 SNHLY and CDR2 FYNNEI. Trimming removed 6 bases from V and 0 bases from J, with 14 bases in between. CDR3 DNA: TGTGCCAGCAGCGGCAGCCGATCTTTGAACACTGAAGCTTTCTTT. Translated: CASSGSRSLNTEAFF.

This clone was detected once. V is TRBV9 and J is TRBJ1-3, with unresolved D. In germline, CDR1 is SGDLS, CDR2 YYNGEE. This CDR3 contains 16 residues. Trimming pared 1 base from V and 0 bases from J, leaving 11 bases between. CDR3 coding DNA: TGTGCCAGCAGCGTATGGGCGGAGTTCTCTGGAAACACCATATATTTT. Protein product: CASSVWAEFSGNTIYF.

V is TRBV5-4 and J is TRBJ1-2; 7 nucleotides align to TRBD1. V dropped 4 bases and J dropped 6; count of bases not matched to a gene: 21. The germline CDR1 and CDR2 sequences are SGHNT and YYREEE (reference sequence). The CDR3 is 18 amino acids. The CDR3, as DNA: TGTGCCAGCAGCCCCGCCGGGAACAGGGGAAAGAGCCTGAATGGCTACACCTTC. Translation gives CASSPAGNRGKSLNGYTF. Combining the CDR3 with reference TRBV5-4 and TRBJ1-2 gives the whole variable domain ETGVTQSPTHLIKTRGQQVTLRCSSQSGHNTVSWYQQALGQGPQFIFQYYREEENGRGNFPPRFSGLQFPNYSSELNVNALELDDSALYLCASSPAGNRGKSLNGYTFGSGTRLTVV.

This sequence joins TRBV5-6 and TRBJ2-1; 11 bases are shared with TRBD2. V shed 4 bases and J 3 bases; nucleotides not matched to a gene: 6. This CDR3 spans 16 amino acids. Germline V gene sequence: CDR1 SGHDT, CDR2 YYEEEE. CDR3 in amino acids: CASSLPTSGVYNEQFF. CDR3 nucleotide sequence: TGTGCCAGCAGCCTTCCGACTAGCGGGGTCTACAATGAGCAGTTCTTC.

This clone was picked up a small number of times. The chain is built from TRBV27 and TRBJ2-1, with 10 bases lining up with TRBD1. Germline trimming cut 7 bases from V and 8 bases from J; bases unmatched to any gene: 5. Germline V CDR1 and CDR2: MNHEY, SMNVEV (reference sequence). This CDR3 comprises 13 residues. The CDR3 nucleotides read TGTGCCAGCACCCGGGACAGGGGATATGAGCAGTTCTTC. The encoded protein is CASTRDRGYEQFF.

The rearrangement links TRBV6-1 to TRBJ1-6; D might be TRBD1 (5 bases). Germline assignment: CDR1 MNHNS and CDR2 SASEGT. V lost 8 bases to trimming and J lost 11 bases, with 13 bases between them. This CDR3 region has 12 residues. The CDR3 loop reads CASAEGTAPLHF. The CDR3 region has the DNA TGTGCCAGCGCCGAAGGGACGGCACCCCTCCACTTT.

This chain links TRBV2 with TRBJ1-2, with 7 bases that match TRBD1. The CDR3 runs 13 residues. The J segment lost 6 bases and the V segment lost 6 bases, leaving 7 bases of the junction unmatched. Germline V gene lookup returns CDR1 SNHLY and CDR2 FYNNEI. The CDR3 spells CASSLDRRNGYTF. CDR3 coding DNA: TGTGCCAGCAGCTTGGACAGGCGTAATGGCTACACCTTC.

The chain couples TRBV6-4 to TRBJ1-1; D is undetermined. Germline values: CDR1 MRHNA, CDR2 SNTAGT. Trimming took 0 bases from V and 2 from J, leaving 13 bases between them. CDR3 size: 16 residues. DNA of the CDR3: TGTGCCAGCAGTGACTCGCGAGGGCCCCATAACACTGAAGCTTTCTTT. Residues: CASSDSRGPHNTEAFF.

This chain uses TRBV18 with TRBJ2-1; D not resolved. CDR1 and CDR2 from the germline V gene are KGHSH and LQKENI. There are 12 residues in the CDR3. V was clipped by 6 bases and J by 6 bases, with 9 bases between them. The CDR3 DNA is TGTGCCAGCTCCCTTGGGATCAATGAGCAGTTCTTC. It specifies CASSLGINEQFF.

V and J are TRBV2 and TRBJ1-2, with 7 bases that match TRBD1. Germline loops: CDR1 SNHLY, CDR2 FYNNEI. V lost 6 bases and J lost 3; bases outside the gene matches: 7. This CDR3 spans 14 amino acids. The chain's CDR3 is CASRRYQGDYGYTF. The CDR3 bases are TGTGCCAGCAGGAGGTATCAGGGGGACTATGGCTACACCTTC.

The chain recombines TRBV6-5 with TRBJ2-5; D is unclear. The CDR3 has 14 amino acids. CDR1 is MNHEY and CDR2 is SVGAGI in the germline V gene. The V end lost 0 bases, the J end lost 1 base, and 6 bases lay between the germline ends. This chain's CDR3 is CASSYSLFQETQYF. The DNA for the CDR3 is TGTGCCAGCAGTTACTCCCTGTTCCAAGAGACCCAGTACTTC.

The V and J genes are TRBV18 and TRBJ1-2; D not certain. The CDR3 totals 11 residues. CDR1 is KGHSH and CDR2 is LQKENI in the germline V gene. V was shortened by 2 bases and J by 13 bases, with 11 bases between the two germline ends. The CDR3 sequence: CASSPGQSITF. The DNA for the CDR3 is TGTGCCAGCTCACCAGGGCAGAGCATCACCTTC.

This clone is a singleton in its sample. The rearrangement uses TRBV4-3 and TRBJ1-2, with 7 bases identical to TRBD1. CDR1 is LGHNA and CDR2 is YSLEER in the germline V gene. This CDR3 has 15 amino acids. The V gene end was trimmed by 3 bases and the J gene end by 4 bases; junction bases not matched to a gene: 8. For the CDR3, the DNA is TGCGCCAGCAGCCAGGGACAGCTACTTAGCTATGGCTACACCTTC. Translating gives CASSQGQLLSYGYTF.

V usage is TRBV19 and J usage is TRBJ1-5; D possibly corresponds to TRBD1 (5 bases). Between the trimmed V and J ends, which lost 3 bases and 5 bases, there was a span of 11 bases. The CDR3 loop spans 14 amino acids. In germline, CDR1 is LNHDA, CDR2 SQIVND (reference sequence). This CDR3 reads CASSIAGGDQPQHF. CDR3 coding DNA: TGTGCCAGTAGTATCGCGGGAGGGGATCAGCCCCAGCATTTT.

This chain uses TRBV29-1 with TRBJ1-3; possible D gene TRBD1, 6 bases. The CDR3 has 15 amino acids. Germline CDR1 is SQVTM and CDR2 is ANQGSEA. V gave up 6 bases and J gave up 0 bases, with 15 bases separating them. DNA of the CDR3: TGCAGCGTCTCCGCCGGAGGGGGCTCTGGAAACACCATATATTTT. It codes for CSVSAGGGSGNTIYF.

CDR3 sequence: CASSYSQGGFGAFF. The CDR3 nucleotides are TGTGCCAGCAGTTACTCACAGGGGGGGTTCGGAGCTTTCTTT. V gene TRBV6-5 combines with J gene TRBJ1-1, with 8 bases fitting TRBD1. Germline V lookup: CDR1 MNHEY, CDR2 SVGAGI. V shed 0 bases and J 10 bases; nucleotides not matched to a gene: 7. The CDR3 totals 14 residues.

The rearrangement links TRBV29-1 to TRBJ2-2; TRBD1 matches 9 bases. Germline values: CDR1 SQVTM, CDR2 ANQGSEA. Germline trimming cut 5 bases from V and 6 bases from J; bases unmatched to any gene: 1. The CDR3 runs 12 residues. In DNA form, the CDR3 reads TGCAGCGTTCGACAGGGGGCCGGGGAGCTGTTTTTT. Translation gives CSVRQGAGELFF.

V and J are TRBV9 and TRBJ1-2, with D unresolved. CDR3 size: 14 residues. V lost 6 bases, J lost 1 base, and 13 bases lay in between. Germline V gene lookup returns CDR1 SGDLS and CDR2 YYNGEE. The CDR3 reads CASTPGNLNYGYTF. In DNA form, the CDR3 reads TGTGCCAGCACCCCAGGTAACCTTAACTATGGCTACACCTTC.

The genes are TRBV6-1 and TRBJ1-3; D gene unclear. Deletions cut 2 bases from V and 4 bases from J, with 9 bases between. The CDR3 spans 14 residues. Germline V gives CDR1 MNHNS, CDR2 SASEGT. In nucleotides, the CDR3 is TGTGCCAGCAGTGAAACCGGGTCCGGAAACACCATATATTTT. Translated, it gives CASSETGSGNTIYF.

Only one count was recorded for this clone. This sequence joins TRBV11-2 and TRBJ1-1; 8 bases map to TRBD1. Germline V gene data show CDR1 as SGHAT and CDR2 as FQNNGV. This CDR3 has 16 amino acids. V dropped 5 bases and J dropped 5; count of bases not matched to a gene: 13. The CDR3 reads CASSKLPPGGETEAFF. As DNA, the CDR3 is TGTGCCAGCAGCAAACTACCTCCAGGGGGCGAGACTGAAGCTTTCTTT.

The rearrangement links TRBV20-1 to TRBJ2-1, with D hard to call. Germline V lookup: CDR1 DFQATT, CDR2 SNEGSKA (reference sequence). The CDR3 loop spans 11 amino acids. Between the trimmed V and J ends, which lost 2 bases and 5 bases, there was a span of 4 bases. The CDR3 sequence: CSARQDNEQFF. In DNA, the CDR3 is TGCAGTGCTAGACAAGACAATGAGCAGTTCTTC.

The chain couples TRBV14 to TRBJ2-7; D is ambiguous. The germline V gene has CDR1 SGHDN and CDR2 FVKESK. Trimming shortened V by 0 bases and J by 0 bases, and 0 bases separated the two germline ends. CDR3 size: 12 residues. CDR3 loop: CASSQDSYEQYF. The CDR3 DNA sequence: TGTGCCAGCAGCCAAGACTCCTACGAGCAGTACTTC.

In this sample, this clone turned up once. V usage is TRBV23-1 and J usage is TRBJ2-3; D is perhaps TRBD2 (7 bases). TRBV23-1 is an open reading frame whose function is uncertain. V gave up 8 bases and J gave up 2 bases, with 17 bases separating them. This CDR3 region has 15 residues. The CDR3 DNA is TGCGCCAGCCAAGGCGGGGGCGCGTCCACAGATACGCAGTATTTT. It codes for CASQGGGASTDTQYF.

This clone was recorded once. The J gene is TRBJ1-3, the V gene TRBV27; D may be TRBD1 (5 bases). The CDR3 is made up of 16 amino acids. V lost 5 bases, J lost 0 bases, and 14 bases lay in between. Per germline, CDR1 MNHEY and CDR2 SMNVEV (reference sequence). The CDR3 bases are TGTGCCAGCAGTCCACGGGACCTCATCTCTGGAAACACCATATATTTT. Encoded protein: CASSPRDLISGNTIYF.

This chain joins TRBV2 and TRBJ1-1; 7 bases are shared with TRBD1. J gave up 2 bases and V 2 bases, and 8 bases lay outside the gene matches. The germline V gene encodes CDR1 SNHLY and CDR2 FYNNEI. CDR3 length equals 16 residues. CDR3 coding DNA: TGTGCCAGCAGTGAATCAGGGGGGGAGCCTAACACTGAAGCTTTCTTT. The encoded protein is CASSESGGEPNTEAFF.

This clone was recorded once. The chain couples TRBV30 to TRBJ1-5; 8 bases fit TRBD1. The V gene end was trimmed by 1 base and the J gene end by 2 bases; junction bases not matched to a gene: 4. CDR1 and CDR2 (germline): GTSNPN, SVGIG (reference sequence). There are 15 residues in the CDR3. The CDR3 DNA follows: TGTGCCTGGAGTGGAGGACAGGGCGGCAATCAGCCCCAGCATTTT. Protein: CAWSGGQGGNQPQHF.